Described below is a single TCR beta chain sequence and its context. Participants were aged roughly 18 to 90 years, lived in over 20 US areas, and enrolled virtually. Participants reported their clinical history, and cohort assignment relied on those reports. Only in-frame clones appear in the TCRdb table, and some are missing; sequencing was by immunoSEQ multiplex PCR. The data hold almost 400,000 clones, with roughly nine tenths observed a single time. These data originate in a study of blood T cell repertoires in COVID-19. The CDR3 spans 16 residues. The clonotype originates from a woman between 25 and 40 years old who had recovered from COVID-19. The sample comprised PBMCs or T cells enriched from blood (not recorded which). The chain uses TRBV21-1 and TRBJ1-5; the DNA was not compared with TRBD1, the D call given in the table. TRBV21-1 is termed a pseudogene. CDR3 bases: TGTGCCAGCAGCAGACTACAGGGGAATAGCAATCAGCCCCAGCATTTT. This sequence encodes CASSRLQGNSNQPQHF.